The 7 T cell receptor beta chains below come from one sample, sequenced in a study of T cell repertoires in cytomegalovirus infection. These receptors' targets are unknown. TCRdb reprocessed the reads via MiXCR and lists one record per CDR3 protein. The table records 370,000 or so distinct CDR3 sequences, about 32% of them present only once. Sequencing used cultured PBMCs, obtained from culture after CMV antigen stimulation. These receptors were taken from a human donor in good health (CMV status not recorded). Some clones in this sample may be carry-over from other donors' samples.

The chain uses TRBV19 and TRBJ1-1, with D unresolved. The V and J ends lost 5 bases and 6 bases respectively, with 16 bases between them. The CDR3 spans 14 residues. CDR1 and CDR2 from the germline V gene are LNHDA and SQIVND (reference sequence). Written as DNA, the CDR3 is TGTGCCAGTAGTGCCCTAGGGAGAGCGGCTGAAGCTTTCTTT. It encodes CASSALGRAAEAFF.

V is TRBV19 and J is TRBJ2-2; a weak D match, TRBD1 (6 bases). Germline V gives CDR1 LNHDA, CDR2 SQIVND (reference sequence). V gave up 8 bases and J gave up 3 bases, with 16 bases separating them. This CDR3 has 15 amino acids. CDR3 in DNA: TGTGCCAGTGTAGGGGGATTTGGTGACACCGGGGAGCTGTTTTTT. The encoded protein is CASVGGFGDTGELFF.

The V gene is TRBV28, the J gene TRBJ1-4, with D hard to call. Trimming pared 5 bases from V and 4 bases from J, leaving 11 bases between. Germline V gene data show CDR1 as MDHEN and CDR2 as SYDVKM. The CDR3 consists of 14 residues. The CDR3 sequence: CASSEGRGNEKLFF. The CDR3 bases are TGTGCCAGCAGTGAAGGACGGGGTAATGAAAAACTGTTTTTT. The full variable domain, completed using reference TRBV28 and TRBJ1-4, is DVKVTQSSRYLVKRTGEKVFLECVQDMDHENMFWYRQDPGLGLRLIYFSYDVKMKEKGDIPEGYSVSREKKERFSLILESASTNQTSMYLCASSEGRGNEKLFFGSGTQLSVL.

The sample holds many counts of this clonotype. The CDR3 spells CASSPPGQGGYEQYF. The CDR3 bases are TGTGCCAGCAGCCCACCGGGACAGGGGGGCTACGAGCAGTACTTC. This chain joins TRBV7-2 and TRBJ2-7; 11 bases align to TRBD1. This CDR3 region has 15 residues. V shed 5 bases and J 3 bases; nucleotides not matched to a gene: 6. The V gene's germline CDR1 is SGHTA and CDR2 FQGNSA. The full variable domain, completed using reference TRBV7-2 and TRBJ2-7, is GAGVSQSPSNKVTEKGKDVELRCDPISGHTALYWYRQSLGQGLEFLIYFQGNSAPDKSGLPSDRFSAERTGGSVSTLTIQRTQQEDSAVYLCASSPPGQGGYEQYFGPGTRLTVT.

V and J are TRBV4-1 and TRBJ2-2, with D perhaps TRBD1 or TRBD2 (5 bases each). There are 15 residues in the CDR3. Germline CDR1 and CDR2: MGHRA and YSYEKL. Between the trimmed V and J ends, which lost 1 base and 5 bases, there was a span of 11 bases. The CDR3: CASSQVRGATGELFF. Here the CDR3 DNA reads TGCGCCAGCAGCCAAGTTAGGGGAGCAACCGGGGAGCTGTTTTTT.

A few counts support this clonotype. The rearrangement uses TRBV5-1 and TRBJ1-1, with D possibly TRBD1 on 5 matching bases. V lost 7 bases and J 6 bases, leaving 22 bases between the germline ends. The germline gives CDR1 SGHRS, CDR2 YFSETQ. There are 15 residues in the CDR3. CDR3 protein: CASSPGQGGFPEAFF. The CDR3 bases are TGCGCCAGCTCCCCGGGGCAGGGCGGGTTCCCTGAAGCTTTCTTT.

This clonotype came up a few times. The chain is built from TRBV28 and TRBJ2-7; tentatively, D is TRBD2 (6 bases). The CDR3 consists of 14 residues. Germline V gene data show CDR1 as MDHEN and CDR2 as SYDVKM. The V and J ends lost 3 bases and 7 bases respectively, with 16 bases between them. This CDR3 reads CASSLGLTTREQYF. The CDR3 DNA reads TGTGCCAGCAGTTTGGGACTTACCACCCGGGAGCAGTACTTC.